The 24 T cell receptor beta chains reported below all come from one sample, sequenced in a study of cytomegalovirus exposure and HLA in healthy donors. The PCR employed 60 Vbeta primers together with 13 Jbeta primers. The repertoire was sequenced with immunoSEQ multiplex PCR; TCRdb's copy has only in-frame clones and lacks some. The sample yields more than 85,000 clones, 60% to 80% seen once. The sample consisted of PBMCs. These receptors were obtained from a young woman in good health and CMV-seronegative.

V usage is TRBV5-4 and J usage is TRBJ2-2; D is perhaps TRBD1 (6 bases). The germline V gene encodes CDR1 SGHNT and CDR2 YYREEE (reference sequence). Trimming removed 3 bases at V and 2 bases at J, with 20 bases between. This CDR3 is built from 18 residues. The CDR3 sequence is CASSSGALGGINTGELFF. The CDR3 coding sequence is TGTGCCAGCAGCTCCGGAGCCCTAGGGGGAATTAACACCGGGGAGCTGTTTTTT.

This sequence joins TRBV27 and TRBJ2-3; 16 nucleotides match TRBD2. V was clipped by 3 bases and J by 6 bases; unmatched bases: 9. The germline gives CDR1 MNHEY, CDR2 SMNVEV (reference sequence). This CDR3 is 18 amino acids long. As DNA, the CDR3 is TGTGCCAGCAGTTTGGCCGGGACTAGCGGGAGGGTAGGGGATACGCAGTATTTT. Amino acid sequence: CASSLAGTSGRVGDTQYF.

This clone was counted only a few times. This chain uses TRBV5-1 with TRBJ2-7; D possibly corresponds to TRBD2 (6 bases). The CDR3 spans 16 residues. The germline V gene encodes CDR1 SGHRS and CDR2 YFSETQ. Trimming took 2 bases from V and 2 from J, leaving 17 bases between them. The CDR3 region has the DNA TGCGCCAGCAGCTTTTCGAGCGGAGGGTTCACCTACGAGCAGTACTTC. It is translated as CASSFSSGGFTYEQYF. The full variable domain, in which reference TRBV5-1 and TRBJ2-7 provide the parts outside the CDR3, is KAGVTQTPRYLIKTRGQQVTLSCSPISGHRSVSWYQQTPGQGLQFLFEYFSETQRNKGNFPGRFSGRQFSNSRSEMNVSTLELGDSALYLCASSFSSGGFTYEQYFGPGTRLTVT.

This clone was seen a handful of times. V usage is TRBV25-1 and J usage is TRBJ2-7; 8 bases agree with TRBD2. J lost 6 bases, V lost 5 bases, and 9 bases had no gene match. CDR1 is MGHDK and CDR2 is SYGVNS in the germline V gene. CDR3 size: 14 residues. Here the CDR3 reads CASSWIAGPSEQYF. The CDR3 DNA reads TGTGCCAGCAGTTGGATAGCGGGGCCCTCCGAGCAGTACTTC.

The chain uses TRBV27 and TRBJ2-7; no reliable D call. This CDR3 spans 13 amino acids. The germline V and J ends were trimmed by 3 bases and 1 base, with 7 bases remaining between them. Germline CDR1 MNHEY, CDR2 SMNVEV (reference sequence). In DNA form, the CDR3 reads TGTGCCAGCAGTTTGTCCAGATCCTACGAGCAGTACTTC. It is translated as CASSLSRSYEQYF.

The sample holds a few counts of this clone. This chain links TRBV5-1 with TRBJ2-3, with a possible D match to TRBD2 (6 bases). The germline CDR1 and CDR2 sequences are SGHRS and YFSETQ. The CDR3 sequence is 14 residues long. The germline V and J ends were trimmed by 6 bases and 4 bases, with 15 bases remaining between them. The CDR3 region has the DNA TGCGCCAGCACTCCGTCGAGGGAGGCAGATACGCAGTATTTT. Translation gives CASTPSREADTQYF.

The V call is TRBV27, the J call TRBJ1-2; D unclear. CDR3 size: 13 residues. Germline V gene lookup returns CDR1 MNHEY and CDR2 SMNVEV (reference sequence). The germline V and J ends were trimmed by 2 bases and 5 bases, with 9 bases remaining between them. The CDR3: CASSLIGQYGYTF. The CDR3 nucleotides read TGTGCCAGCAGTTTAATTGGGCAGTATGGCTACACCTTC.

The chain links TRBV30 to TRBJ1-2, with TRBD1 identical over 9 bases. CDR1 is GTSNPN and CDR2 is SVGIG in the germline V gene (reference sequence). The ends lost 5 bases at V and 7 bases at J; junction bases unmatched: 5. CDR3 length equals 12 residues. CDR3 sequence (DNA): TGTGCCTGGGTTCCGGGACAGGGTGGCTACACCTTC. It translates to CAWVPGQGGYTF.

This sequence joins TRBV28 and TRBJ1-2, with 7 positions matching TRBD1. Germline assignment: CDR1 MDHEN and CDR2 SYDVKM. V shed 6 bases and J 2 bases; nucleotides not matched to a gene: 15. The CDR3 consists of 17 residues. As DNA, the CDR3 is TGTGCCAGCAGCTTCCGGGACAGTCGTAAGGTGAACTATGGCTACACCTTC. It specifies CASSFRDSRKVNYGYTF.

The V call is TRBV28, the J call TRBJ1-1; the match to TRBD1 covers 8 bases. The CDR3 loop spans 15 amino acids. V lost 6 bases to trimming and J lost 3 bases; unmatched junction nucleotides: 9. CDR1 MDHEN and CDR2 SYDVKM come from the germline V gene. CDR3 DNA: TGTGCCAGCAGAGGGACAGGAGGCCCCGACACTGAAGCTTTCTTT. It is translated as CASRGTGGPDTEAFF.

This chain uses TRBV7-9 with TRBJ2-3, with 11 bases fitting TRBD2. J was trimmed by 2 bases and V by 5 bases; bases with no gene match: 12. The CDR3 loop spans 18 amino acids. Per germline, CDR1 SEHNR and CDR2 FQNEAQ (reference sequence). CDR3 sequence: CASSLTWGTSGVTDTQYF. The CDR3 DNA sequence: TGTGCCAGCAGCCTAACCTGGGGGACTAGCGGAGTCACAGATACGCAGTATTTT.

The gene calls are TRBV7-8 and TRBJ2-3, with 10 bases that match TRBD2. Germline lookup yields CDR1 SGHVS and CDR2 FQNEAQ. The V gene end was trimmed by 3 bases and the J gene end by 9 bases; junction bases not matched to a gene: 6. CDR3 length: 14 amino acids. DNA of the CDR3: TGTGCCAGCAGCTTGCTAGCGGGGGCCCCCACGCAGTATTTT. Encoded protein: CASSLLAGAPTQYF. Based on the CDR3 plus reference TRBV7-8 and TRBJ2-3, the full variable domain is GAGVSQSPRYKVAKRGQDVALRCDPISGHVSLFWYQQALGQGPEFLTYFQNEAQLDKSGLPSDRFFAERPEGSVSTLKIQRTQQEDSAVYLCASSLLAGAPTQYFGPGTRLTVL.

CDR3 nucleotide sequence: TGTGCCAGCAGCCCCCTCCACGAGCAGTACTTC. Its translation: CASSPLHEQYF. The chain joins TRBV7-2 to TRBJ2-7; D is ambiguous. The ends were cut back, 5 bases at V and 5 bases at J, with 7 bases in the middle. Germline CDR1 SGHTA, CDR2 FQGNSA. The CDR3 covers 11 residues.

The chain combines TRBV5-6 with TRBJ2-1; 10 bases map to TRBD1. The CDR3 runs to 19 residues. Trimming cost V 2 bases and J 2 bases; bases outside gene matches: 13. The V gene's germline CDR1 is SGHDT and CDR2 YYEEEE. The CDR3 DNA reads TGTGCCAGCAGCTTTTCCACCGATCCAGACAGGGGGCCCTACAATGAGCAGTTCTTC. Translating gives CASSFSTDPDRGPYNEQFF.

This clone was counted a few times. This sequence joins TRBV7-2 and TRBJ1-2; TRBD1 is a possible D gene (6 bases). Germline V gene data show CDR1 as SGHTA and CDR2 as FQGNSA. This CDR3 is built from 13 residues. Trimming pared 5 bases from V and 2 bases from J, leaving 9 bases between. The CDR3 protein is CASSPDRNYGYTF. The CDR3 nucleotides read TGTGCCAGCAGCCCCGACAGGAACTATGGCTACACCTTC.

This clone came up once. V is TRBV5-4 and J is TRBJ2-1; D is undetermined. Trimming took off 4 bases at V and 5 bases at J, with 10 bases between the two ends. Germline values: CDR1 SGHNT, CDR2 YYREEE (reference sequence). This CDR3 is built from 13 residues. DNA for the CDR3: TGTGCCAGCAGCGCACACCTAGACAATGAGCAGTTCTTC. It specifies CASSAHLDNEQFF. The full variable domain, rest sourced from reference TRBV5-4 and TRBJ2-1, is ETGVTQSPTHLIKTRGQQVTLRCSSQSGHNTVSWYQQALGQGPQFIFQYYREEENGRGNFPPRFSGLQFPNYSSELNVNALELDDSALYLCASSAHLDNEQFFGPGTRLTVL.

The CDR3 spells CASSIVVAVTDTQYF. CDR3 bases: TGTGCCAGTAGTATAGTGGTAGCGGTCACAGATACGCAGTATTTT. This chain joins TRBV19 and TRBJ2-3; TRBD2 might be the D (6 bases). This CDR3 has 15 amino acids. CDR1 is LNHDA, CDR2 SQIVND, per germline (reference sequence). V was pared by 1 base and J by 2 bases, with 10 bases between.

CDR3 DNA: TGTGCCAGCAGCTTACGAGAATATAGCGGGCGTTACACCGGGGAGCTGTTTTTT. It codes for CASSLREYSGRYTGELFF. The V call is TRBV21-1, the J call TRBJ2-2; TRBD2 reflects the table's D call only, with no check against the DNA. TRBV21-1 is assigned pseudogene status. The CDR3 extends over 18 amino acids.

A few counts support this clone. The V gene is TRBV4-3, the J gene TRBJ2-7; TRBD1 matches 7 bases. The germline CDR1 and CDR2 sequences are LGHNA and YSLEER. V was pared by 4 bases and J by 4 bases, with 10 bases of the junction left unmatched. The CDR3 length is 15 residues. The chain's CDR3 is CASSLRTGWEYEQYF. CDR3 sequence (DNA): TGCGCCAGCAGCCTGAGGACAGGATGGGAATACGAGCAGTACTTC.

The chain employs TRBV19 and TRBJ2-7, with D uncertain. The germline gives CDR1 LNHDA, CDR2 SQIVND (reference sequence). V dropped 4 bases and J dropped 0 bases, with 7 bases sitting between them. This CDR3 contains 13 residues. CDR3 sequence: CASSTASSYEQYF. The CDR3 DNA reads TGTGCCAGTAGTACTGCGAGCTCCTACGAGCAGTACTTC. Looking up the rest from reference TRBV19 and TRBJ2-7 gives the full variable domain: DGGITQSPKYLFRKEGQNVTLSCEQNLNHDAMYWYRQDPGQGLRLIYYSQIVNDFQKGDIAEGYSVSREKKESFPLTVTSAQKNPTAFYLCASSTASSYEQYFGPGTRLTVT.

This clone was counted a few times. The chain carries TRBV1 and TRBJ2-2; the DNA was not used to check the table's D call, TRBD2. TRBV1 is termed a pseudogene. The CDR3 is made up of 16 amino acids. The CDR3: CTSSQGPGEGTGELFF. For the CDR3, the DNA is TGCACCAGCAGCCAAGGCCCGGGGGAAGGAACCGGGGAGCTGTTTTTT.

The rearrangement links TRBV6-5 to TRBJ2-7, with a tentative D call TRBD1 (6 bases). This CDR3 is 14 amino acids long. The germline CDR1 and CDR2 sequences are MNHEY and SVGAGI. V lost 6 bases to trimming and J lost 5 bases, with 17 bases between them. The CDR3 bases are TGTGCCAGCAGACCTATGGGGGCTTCCCACGAGCAGTACTTC. This encodes CASRPMGASHEQYF.

CDR3 loop: CSAQDPTGGYEQYF. CDR3 sequence (DNA): TGCAGCGCCCAAGACCCGACAGGAGGCTACGAGCAGTACTTC. The chain uses TRBV29-1 and TRBJ2-7; weak D call: TRBD1 (6 bases). The V and J ends lost 7 bases and 3 bases respectively, with 19 bases between them. The CDR3 totals 14 residues. Germline CDR1 and CDR2: SQVTM and ANQGSEA.

V gene TRBV2 combines with J gene TRBJ1-2, with D perhaps TRBD1 (6 bases). Germline V lookup: CDR1 SNHLY, CDR2 FYNNEI. This CDR3 spans 13 amino acids. Trimming stripped 5 bases from V and 5 bases from J, with 12 bases between. CDR3 nucleotides: TGTGCCAGCAGTAGGGGGTCCTTGTATGGCTACACCTTC. Its translation: CASSRGSLYGYTF.